The sequence of this T cell receptor (beta chain) was determined in a study of blood T cell repertoires in COVID-19. Study background: Samples representing acute and convalescent COVID-19 were sourced from the United States, Italy and Spain. Nucleic acid was either cDNA or gDNA, and it came from T cells, B-cell-depleted T cells, or PBMCs.

CDR1 is SGHRS, CDR2 YFSETQ, per germline. V was cut by 0 bases and J by 5 bases, with 12 bases left in between. This CDR3 is 15 amino acids long. In the study's own analysis: Amplification of reference gene primers provided the estimated nucleated cell counts. Repertoires were generated with immunoSEQ multiplex PCR, while TCRdb's copy carries only in-frame clones and drops some. The DNA gave D and trimming, while V, J and clone size come from that table. The sample yields about 160,000 clones, 80% to 90% seen once. This chain joins TRBV5-1 and TRBJ2-1; no reliable D call. The TCR comes from a man between 65 and 80 years old with acute or convalescent COVID-19. Sequencing was carried out using peripheral blood. CDR3 in DNA: TGCGCCAGCAGCTTGGGGGCCCAGATGCACAATGAGCAGTTCTTC. It specifies CASSLGAQMHNEQFF.